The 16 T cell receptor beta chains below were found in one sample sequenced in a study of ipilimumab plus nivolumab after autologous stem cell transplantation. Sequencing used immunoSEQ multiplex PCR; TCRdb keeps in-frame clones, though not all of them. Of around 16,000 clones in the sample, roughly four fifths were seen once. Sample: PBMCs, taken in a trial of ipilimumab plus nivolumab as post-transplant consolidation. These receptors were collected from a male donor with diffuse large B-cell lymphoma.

The CDR3 protein is CASSPGQGWETQYF. The CDR3 DNA sequence: TGTGCCAGCTCACCCGGACAGGGATGGGAGACCCAGTACTTC. The V call is TRBV18, the J call TRBJ2-5, with 8 nucleotides matching TRBD1. Germline CDR1 reads KGHSH; CDR2 reads LQKENI. V gave up 3 bases and J gave up 5 bases; unmatched junction bases: 5. The CDR3 is made up of 14 amino acids.

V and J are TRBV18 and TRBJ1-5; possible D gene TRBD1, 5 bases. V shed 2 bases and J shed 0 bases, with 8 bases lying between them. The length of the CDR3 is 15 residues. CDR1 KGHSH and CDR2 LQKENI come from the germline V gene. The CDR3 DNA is TGTGCCAGCTCACCAACTGGGACTAGCAATCAGCCCCAGCATTTT. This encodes CASSPTGTSNQPQHF.

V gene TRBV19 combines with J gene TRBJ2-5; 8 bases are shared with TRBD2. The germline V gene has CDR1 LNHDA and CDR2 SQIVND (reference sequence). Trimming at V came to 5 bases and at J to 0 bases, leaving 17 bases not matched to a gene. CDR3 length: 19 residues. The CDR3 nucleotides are TGTGCCAGTAGTCCAGCTAAAGCGGGGGTGGTTATGTACCAAGAGACCCAGTACTTC. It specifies CASSPAKAGVVMYQETQYF.

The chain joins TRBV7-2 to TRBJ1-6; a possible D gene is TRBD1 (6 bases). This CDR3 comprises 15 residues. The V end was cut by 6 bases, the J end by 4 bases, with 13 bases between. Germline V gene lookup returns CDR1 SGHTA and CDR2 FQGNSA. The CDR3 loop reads CASRIETGYNSPLHF. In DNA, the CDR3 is TGTGCCAGCAGAATAGAAACAGGGTATAATTCACCCCTCCACTTT.

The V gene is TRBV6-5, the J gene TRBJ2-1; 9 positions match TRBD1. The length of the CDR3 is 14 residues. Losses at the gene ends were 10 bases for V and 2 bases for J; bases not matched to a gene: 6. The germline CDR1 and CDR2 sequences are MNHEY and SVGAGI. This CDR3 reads CATRQGGPYNEQFF. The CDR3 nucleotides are TGTGCCACTAGACAGGGGGGACCCTACAATGAGCAGTTCTTC.

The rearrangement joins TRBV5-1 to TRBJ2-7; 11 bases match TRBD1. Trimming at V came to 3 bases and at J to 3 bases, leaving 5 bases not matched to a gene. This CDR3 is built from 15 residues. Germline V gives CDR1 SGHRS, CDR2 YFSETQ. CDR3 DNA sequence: TGCGCCAGCAGCTCAACCGGGACAGGGGGCTACGAGCAGTACTTC. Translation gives CASSSTGTGGYEQYF. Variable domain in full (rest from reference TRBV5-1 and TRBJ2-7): KAGVTQTPRYLIKTRGQQVTLSCSPISGHRSVSWYQQTPGQGLQFLFEYFSETQRNKGNFPGRFSGRQFSNSRSEMNVSTLELGDSALYLCASSSTGTGGYEQYFGPGTRLTVT.

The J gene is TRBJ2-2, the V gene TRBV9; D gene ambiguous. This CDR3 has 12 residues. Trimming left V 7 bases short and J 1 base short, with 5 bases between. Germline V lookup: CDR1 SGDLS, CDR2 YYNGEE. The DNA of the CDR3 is TGTGCCAGCGTAGGGAACACCGGGGAGCTGTTTTTT. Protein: CASVGNTGELFF.

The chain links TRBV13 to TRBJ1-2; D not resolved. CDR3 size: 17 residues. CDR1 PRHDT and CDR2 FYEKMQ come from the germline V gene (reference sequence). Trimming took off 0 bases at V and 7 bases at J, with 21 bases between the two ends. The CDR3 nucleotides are TGTGCCAGCAGCTTAGGGGCCTTTGGGCAGCTTTCCCGTGGCTACACCTTC. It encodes CASSLGAFGQLSRGYTF.

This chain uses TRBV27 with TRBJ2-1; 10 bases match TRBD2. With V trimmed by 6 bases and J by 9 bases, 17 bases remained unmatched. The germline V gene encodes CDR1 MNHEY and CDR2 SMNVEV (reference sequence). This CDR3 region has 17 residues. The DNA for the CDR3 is TGTGCCAGCAGACTTATCCAGGCCAGCGGGGGGGCCGGTGAGCAGTTCTTC. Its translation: CASRLIQASGGAGEQFF.

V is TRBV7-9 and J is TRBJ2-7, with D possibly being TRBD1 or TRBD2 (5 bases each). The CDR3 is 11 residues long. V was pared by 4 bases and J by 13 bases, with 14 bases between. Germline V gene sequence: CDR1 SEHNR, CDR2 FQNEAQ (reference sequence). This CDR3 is CASSSSGHHYF. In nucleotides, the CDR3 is TGTGCCAGCAGCTCCAGCGGACATCATTACTTC.

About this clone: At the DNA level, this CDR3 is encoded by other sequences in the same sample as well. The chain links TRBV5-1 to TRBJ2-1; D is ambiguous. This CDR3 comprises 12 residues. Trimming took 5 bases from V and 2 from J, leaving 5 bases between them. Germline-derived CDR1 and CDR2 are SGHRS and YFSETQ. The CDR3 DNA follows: TGCGCCAGCAGTCTAGCCTACAATGAGCAGTTCTTC. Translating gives CASSLAYNEQFF.

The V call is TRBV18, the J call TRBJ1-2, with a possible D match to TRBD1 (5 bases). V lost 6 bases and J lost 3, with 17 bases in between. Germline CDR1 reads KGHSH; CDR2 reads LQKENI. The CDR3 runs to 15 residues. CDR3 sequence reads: CASSQSGGSDYGYTF. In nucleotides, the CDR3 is TGTGCCAGCTCCCAGTCGGGGGGGTCAGACTATGGCTACACCTTC.

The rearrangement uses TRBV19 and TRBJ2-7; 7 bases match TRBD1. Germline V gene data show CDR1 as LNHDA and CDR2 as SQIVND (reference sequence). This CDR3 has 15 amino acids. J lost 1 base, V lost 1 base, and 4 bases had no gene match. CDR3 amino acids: CASSIGGQPSYEQYF. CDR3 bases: TGTGCCAGTAGTATAGGGGGACAGCCTTCCTACGAGCAGTACTTC.

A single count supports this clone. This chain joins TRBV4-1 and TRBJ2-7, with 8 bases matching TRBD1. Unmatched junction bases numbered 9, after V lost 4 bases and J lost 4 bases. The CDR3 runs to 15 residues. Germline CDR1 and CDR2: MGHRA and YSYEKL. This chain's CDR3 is CASSPSGTGFYEQYF. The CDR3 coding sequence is TGCGCCAGCAGCCCTTCCGGGACAGGATTTTACGAGCAGTACTTC.

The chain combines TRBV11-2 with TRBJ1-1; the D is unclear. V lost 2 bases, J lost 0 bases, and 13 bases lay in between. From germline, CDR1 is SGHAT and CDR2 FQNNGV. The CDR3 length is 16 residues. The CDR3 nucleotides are TGTGCCAGCAGCTTACCGCCGACCCGTCTGAACACTGAAGCTTTCTTT. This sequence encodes CASSLPPTRLNTEAFF.

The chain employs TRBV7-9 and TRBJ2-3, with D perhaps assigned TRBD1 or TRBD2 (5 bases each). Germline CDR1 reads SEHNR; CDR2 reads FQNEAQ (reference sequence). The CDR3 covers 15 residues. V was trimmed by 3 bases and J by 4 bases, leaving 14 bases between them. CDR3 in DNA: TGTGCCAGCAGCTTGAGATTAGGGGACCCAGATACGCAGTATTTT. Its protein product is CASSLRLGDPDTQYF.